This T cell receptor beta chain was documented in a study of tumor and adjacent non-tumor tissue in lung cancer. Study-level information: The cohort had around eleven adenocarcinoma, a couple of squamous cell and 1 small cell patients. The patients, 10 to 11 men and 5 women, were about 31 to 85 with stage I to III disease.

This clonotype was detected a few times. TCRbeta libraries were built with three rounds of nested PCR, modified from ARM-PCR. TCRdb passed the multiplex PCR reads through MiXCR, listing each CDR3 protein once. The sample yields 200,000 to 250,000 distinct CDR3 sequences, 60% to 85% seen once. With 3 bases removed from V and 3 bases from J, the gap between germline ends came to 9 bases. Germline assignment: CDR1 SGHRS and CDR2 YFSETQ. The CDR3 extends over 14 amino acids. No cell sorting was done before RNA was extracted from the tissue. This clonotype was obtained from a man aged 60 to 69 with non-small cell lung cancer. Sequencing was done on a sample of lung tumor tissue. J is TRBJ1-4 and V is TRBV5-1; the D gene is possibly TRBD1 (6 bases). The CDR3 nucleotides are TGCGCCAGCAGCTCAGGGGAGGCTAATGAAAAACTGTTTTTT. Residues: CASSSGEANEKLFF.